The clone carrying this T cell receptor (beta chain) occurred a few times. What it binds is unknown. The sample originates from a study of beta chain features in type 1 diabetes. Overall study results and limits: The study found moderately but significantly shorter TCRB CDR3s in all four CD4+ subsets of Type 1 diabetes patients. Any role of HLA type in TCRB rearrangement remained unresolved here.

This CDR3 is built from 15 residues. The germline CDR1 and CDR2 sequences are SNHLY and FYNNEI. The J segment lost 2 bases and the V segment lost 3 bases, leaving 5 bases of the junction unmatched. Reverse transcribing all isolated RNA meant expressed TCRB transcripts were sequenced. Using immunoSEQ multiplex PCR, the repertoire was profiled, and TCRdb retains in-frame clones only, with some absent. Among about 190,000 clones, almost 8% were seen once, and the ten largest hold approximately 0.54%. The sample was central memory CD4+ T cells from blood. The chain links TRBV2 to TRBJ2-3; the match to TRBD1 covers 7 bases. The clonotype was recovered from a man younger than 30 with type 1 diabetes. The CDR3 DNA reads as TGTGCCAGCAGTGACCGAGGGACAGTCACAGATACGCAGTATTTT. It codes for CASSDRGTVTDTQYF.